The 13 T cell receptor beta chains in this list originate from one sample, sequenced in a study of T cell changes during pregnancy in multiple sclerosis. Sequencing used immunoSEQ multiplex PCR; TCRdb keeps in-frame clones, though not all of them. There are 40,000 to 45,000 clones in the sample; 89% occur only once, and 1% to 1.5% lies in the top ten. The material was CD4+ T cells from peripheral blood mononuclear cells, obtained in the first trimester of pregnancy. These receptors were taken from a female donor with multiple sclerosis, enrolled in a pregnancy study.

This chain connects TRBV7-2 to TRBJ1-3, with 9 bases lining up with TRBD1. The CDR3 has 15 amino acids. Per germline, CDR1 SGHTA and CDR2 FQGNSA. The ends lost 4 bases at V and 3 bases at J; junction bases unmatched: 4. DNA for the CDR3: TGTGCCAGCAGCTCGGGACAGGGAAGTGGAAACACCATATATTTT. Protein product: CASSSGQGSGNTIYF. Based on the CDR3 plus reference TRBV7-2 and TRBJ1-3, the full variable domain is GAGVSQSPSNKVTEKGKDVELRCDPISGHTALYWYRQSLGQGLEFLIYFQGNSAPDKSGLPSDRFSAERTGGSVSTLTIQRTQQEDSAVYLCASSSGQGSGNTIYFGEGSWLTVV.

This chain links TRBV7-2 with TRBJ2-3; 7 bases agree with TRBD1. Germline CDR1 SGHTA, CDR2 FQGNSA. CDR3 size: 16 residues. V was clipped by 0 bases and J by 0 bases; unmatched bases: 3. The chain's CDR3 is CASSLAGTASTDTQYF. The CDR3 DNA is TGTGCCAGCAGCTTAGCCGGGACAGCTAGCACAGATACGCAGTATTTT.

The rearrangement uses TRBV5-1 and TRBJ2-7, with D maybe TRBD1 (6 bases). Deletions cut 2 bases from V and 1 base from J, with 13 bases between. Germline V gives CDR1 SGHRS, CDR2 YFSETQ. CDR3 length: 15 amino acids. The CDR3, as DNA: TGCGCCAGCAGCTTAACAGGGACCCATTCCTACGAGCAGTACTTC. The encoded protein is CASSLTGTHSYEQYF.

The rearrangement links TRBV21-1 to TRBJ2-7; whether TRBD2, the table's D call, matches the DNA was not checked. TRBV21-1 is tagged as a pseudogene. CDR3 length: 14 amino acids. DNA of the CDR3: TGTGCCAGCAGCAAATGTCAAGCCGGCTACGAGCAGTACTTC. It is translated as CASSKCQAGYEQYF.

The V call is TRBV7-2, the J call TRBJ2-7; D perhaps matches TRBD2 (7 bases). The CDR3 loop spans 16 amino acids. CDR1 and CDR2 from the germline V gene are SGHTA and FQGNSA. The V end lost 6 bases, the J end lost 5 bases, and 23 bases lay between the germline ends. CDR3 sequence: CASSLMRGGGINEQYF. The CDR3 DNA sequence: TGTGCCAGCAGTCTCATGAGGGGGGGCGGTATCAACGAGCAGTACTTC.

The chain has TRBV28 and TRBJ2-1; 7 bases match TRBD2. CDR3 length: 15 residues. The V and J ends lost 1 base and 4 bases, in that order; junction bases with no gene match: 4. The germline gives CDR1 MDHEN, CDR2 SYDVKM. This chain's CDR3 is CASSLYGGRYNEQFF. Here the CDR3 DNA reads TGTGCCAGCAGTTTATACGGGGGGAGATACAATGAGCAGTTCTTC.

The rearrangement uses TRBV2 and TRBJ2-7; D gene uncertain. Trimming pared 10 bases from V and 4 bases from J, leaving 17 bases between. The CDR3 has 13 amino acids. Per the germline V gene, CDR1 is SNHLY and CDR2 is FYNNEI. The CDR3, as DNA: TGTGCCACCCATGGAGATTTTGTTTACGAGCAGTACTTC. This codes for CATHGDFVYEQYF.

Turning to this clone: Additional DNA sequences in this sample encode the identical CDR3. In nucleotides, the CDR3 is TGTGCCAGCACCTCAGGGAACAGGGGGACAGATACGCAGTATTTT. The encoded protein is CASTSGNRGTDTQYF. The chain is built from TRBV7-9 and TRBJ2-3; 8 bases map to TRBD1. With 7 bases clipped from V and 3 bases from J, the junction kept 9 bases outside the gene matches. CDR3 length: 15 residues. Looked up from germline, CDR1 is SEHNR and CDR2 is FQNEAQ (reference sequence).

The chain uses TRBV29-1 and TRBJ2-7; 7 bases map to TRBD1. CDR3 length equals 12 residues. CDR1 is SQVTM, CDR2 ANQGSEA, per germline. The ends lost 4 bases at V and 5 bases at J; junction bases unmatched: 5. The CDR3 region is CSVGQGFDEQYF. In nucleotides, the CDR3 is TGCAGCGTTGGACAGGGTTTCGACGAGCAGTACTTC.

This sequence joins TRBV27 and TRBJ1-5; TRBD1 agrees at 7 bases. Trimming at V came to 5 bases and at J to 2 bases, leaving 9 bases not matched to a gene. This CDR3 comprises 16 residues. Germline CDR1 MNHEY, CDR2 SMNVEV (reference sequence). CDR3 region: CASSPRGQYGNQPQHF. As DNA, the CDR3 is TGTGCCAGCAGTCCCAGGGGACAGTATGGCAATCAGCCCCAGCATTTT.

The chain joins TRBV4-1 to TRBJ2-1; 14 positions match TRBD2. The CDR3 runs 17 residues. In germline, CDR1 is MGHRA, CDR2 YSYEKL. The junction had 9 bases not matched to a gene; V was cut back by 3 bases and J by 8 bases. CDR3: CASSQTSGRVAGDEQFF. CDR3 in DNA: TGCGCCAGCAGCCAGACTAGCGGGAGGGTAGCGGGCGATGAGCAGTTCTTC.

This chain links TRBV4-2 with TRBJ2-5, with TRBD2 identical over 7 bases. The J call may be in error: the DNA end matches TRBJ2-7 better. The CDR3 consists of 14 residues. Per the germline V gene, CDR1 is LGHNA and CDR2 is YNFKEQ. CDR3 sequence (DNA): TGTGCCAGCAGCCATGCGCGGGGGACCTACGAGCAGTACTTC. The encoded protein is CASSHARGTYEQYF.

This sequence joins TRBV28 and TRBJ2-7; a weak D match, TRBD2 (5 bases). In germline, CDR1 is MDHEN, CDR2 SYDVKM. This CDR3 is 15 amino acids long. V was clipped by 8 bases and J by 4 bases, with 21 bases between them. As DNA, the CDR3 is TGTGCCAGCCAAGCTCCCGGACTGAGGAGTTACGAGCAGTACTTC. Residues: CASQAPGLRSYEQYF.